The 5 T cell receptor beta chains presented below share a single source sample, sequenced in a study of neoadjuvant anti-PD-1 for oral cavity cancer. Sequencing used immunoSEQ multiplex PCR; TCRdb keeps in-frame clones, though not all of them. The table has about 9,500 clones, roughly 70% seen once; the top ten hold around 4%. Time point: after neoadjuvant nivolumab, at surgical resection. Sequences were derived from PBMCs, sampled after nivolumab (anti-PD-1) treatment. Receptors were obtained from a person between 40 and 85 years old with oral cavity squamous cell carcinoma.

The CDR3: CASSSDRGYGYTF. CDR3 in DNA: TGCGCCAGCAGCTCCGACAGGGGCTATGGCTACACCTTC. The chain links TRBV5-1 to TRBJ1-2, with TRBD1 matching 8 bases. The CDR3 extends over 13 amino acids. Losses at the gene ends were 3 bases for V and 4 bases for J; bases not matched to a gene: 2. The germline CDR1 and CDR2 sequences are SGHRS and YFSETQ.

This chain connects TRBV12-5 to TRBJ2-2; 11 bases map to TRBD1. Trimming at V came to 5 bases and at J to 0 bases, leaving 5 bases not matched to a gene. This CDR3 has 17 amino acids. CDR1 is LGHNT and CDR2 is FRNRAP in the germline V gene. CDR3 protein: CASGPWTGGANTGELFF. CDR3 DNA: TGTGCTAGTGGTCCATGGACAGGGGGCGCGAACACCGGGGAGCTGTTTTTT.

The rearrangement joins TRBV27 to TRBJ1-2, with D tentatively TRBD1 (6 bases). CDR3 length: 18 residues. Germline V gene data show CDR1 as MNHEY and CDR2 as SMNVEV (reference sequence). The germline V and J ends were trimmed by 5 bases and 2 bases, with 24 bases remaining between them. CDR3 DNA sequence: TGTGCCAGCAGTAGCTCGACAGGCGGAATGAGCCTAAACTATGGCTACACCTTC. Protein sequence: CASSSSTGGMSLNYGYTF.

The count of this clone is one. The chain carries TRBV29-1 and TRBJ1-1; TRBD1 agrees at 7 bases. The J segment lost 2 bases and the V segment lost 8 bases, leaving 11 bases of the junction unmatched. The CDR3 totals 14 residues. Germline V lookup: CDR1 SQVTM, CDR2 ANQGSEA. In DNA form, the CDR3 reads TGCAGCTCCCGGATGGGGACAGCCAACACTGAAGCTTTCTTT. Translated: CSSRMGTANTEAFF.

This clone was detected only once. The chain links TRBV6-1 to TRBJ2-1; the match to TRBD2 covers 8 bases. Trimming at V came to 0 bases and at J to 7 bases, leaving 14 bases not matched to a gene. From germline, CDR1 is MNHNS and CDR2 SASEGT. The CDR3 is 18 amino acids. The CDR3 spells CASSEALFSRGGANEQFF. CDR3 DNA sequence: TGTGCCAGCAGTGAAGCGCTCTTTTCCCGGGGGGGCGCGAATGAGCAGTTCTTC.